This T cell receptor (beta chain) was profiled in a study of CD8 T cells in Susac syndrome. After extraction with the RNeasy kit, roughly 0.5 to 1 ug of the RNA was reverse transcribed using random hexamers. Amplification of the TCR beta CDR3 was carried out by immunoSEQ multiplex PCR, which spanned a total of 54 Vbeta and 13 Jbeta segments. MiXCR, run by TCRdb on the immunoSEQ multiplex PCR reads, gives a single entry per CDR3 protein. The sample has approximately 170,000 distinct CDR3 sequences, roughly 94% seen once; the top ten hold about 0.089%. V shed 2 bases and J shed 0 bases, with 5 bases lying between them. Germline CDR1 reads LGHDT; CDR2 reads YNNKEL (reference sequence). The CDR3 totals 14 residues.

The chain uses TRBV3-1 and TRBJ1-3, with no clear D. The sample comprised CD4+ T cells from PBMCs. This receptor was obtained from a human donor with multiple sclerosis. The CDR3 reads CASSQTSSGNTIYF. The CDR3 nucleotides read TGTGCCAGCAGCCAAACGTCCTCTGGAAACACCATATATTTT.